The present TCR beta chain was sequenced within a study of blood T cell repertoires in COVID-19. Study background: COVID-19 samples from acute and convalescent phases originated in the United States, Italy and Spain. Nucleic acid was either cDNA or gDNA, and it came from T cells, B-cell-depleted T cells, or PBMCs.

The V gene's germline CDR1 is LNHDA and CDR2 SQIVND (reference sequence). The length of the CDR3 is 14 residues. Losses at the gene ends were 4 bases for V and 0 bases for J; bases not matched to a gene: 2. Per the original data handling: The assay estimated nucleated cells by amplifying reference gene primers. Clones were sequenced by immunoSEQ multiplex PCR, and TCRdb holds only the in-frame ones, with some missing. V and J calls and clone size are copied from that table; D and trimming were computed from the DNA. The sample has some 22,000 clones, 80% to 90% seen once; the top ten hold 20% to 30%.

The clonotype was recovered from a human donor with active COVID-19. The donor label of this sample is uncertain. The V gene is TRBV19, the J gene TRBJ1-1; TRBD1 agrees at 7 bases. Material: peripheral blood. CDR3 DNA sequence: TGTGCCAGTAGTAGGACAGGTTTGAACACTGAAGCTTTCTTT. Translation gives CASSRTGLNTEAFF.